The present TCR beta chain was sequenced within a study of T-cell reconstitution after alpha-beta-depleted transplantation in children. Construction of the TCRbeta library involved unique molecular identifiers. TCRdb reprocessed the PCR reads via MiXCR and lists one record per CDR3 protein. The sample shows 400,000 to 500,000 distinct CDR3 sequences, 11% of them seen only once. The receptor comes from a human donor who donated a stem cell graft to a child with acute myeloid leukemia. The source material was PBMCs from the stem cell graft donor, sampled from the stem cell graft.

The CDR3: CASSFDLENTGELFF. CDR3 in DNA: TGTGCCAGCAGCTTCGATCTGGAGAACACCGGGGAGCTGTTTTTT. This chain joins TRBV7-8 and TRBJ2-2; D not resolved. V gave up 3 bases and J gave up 1 base, with 9 bases separating them. The CDR3 consists of 15 residues. Per germline, CDR1 SGHVS and CDR2 FQNEAQ.